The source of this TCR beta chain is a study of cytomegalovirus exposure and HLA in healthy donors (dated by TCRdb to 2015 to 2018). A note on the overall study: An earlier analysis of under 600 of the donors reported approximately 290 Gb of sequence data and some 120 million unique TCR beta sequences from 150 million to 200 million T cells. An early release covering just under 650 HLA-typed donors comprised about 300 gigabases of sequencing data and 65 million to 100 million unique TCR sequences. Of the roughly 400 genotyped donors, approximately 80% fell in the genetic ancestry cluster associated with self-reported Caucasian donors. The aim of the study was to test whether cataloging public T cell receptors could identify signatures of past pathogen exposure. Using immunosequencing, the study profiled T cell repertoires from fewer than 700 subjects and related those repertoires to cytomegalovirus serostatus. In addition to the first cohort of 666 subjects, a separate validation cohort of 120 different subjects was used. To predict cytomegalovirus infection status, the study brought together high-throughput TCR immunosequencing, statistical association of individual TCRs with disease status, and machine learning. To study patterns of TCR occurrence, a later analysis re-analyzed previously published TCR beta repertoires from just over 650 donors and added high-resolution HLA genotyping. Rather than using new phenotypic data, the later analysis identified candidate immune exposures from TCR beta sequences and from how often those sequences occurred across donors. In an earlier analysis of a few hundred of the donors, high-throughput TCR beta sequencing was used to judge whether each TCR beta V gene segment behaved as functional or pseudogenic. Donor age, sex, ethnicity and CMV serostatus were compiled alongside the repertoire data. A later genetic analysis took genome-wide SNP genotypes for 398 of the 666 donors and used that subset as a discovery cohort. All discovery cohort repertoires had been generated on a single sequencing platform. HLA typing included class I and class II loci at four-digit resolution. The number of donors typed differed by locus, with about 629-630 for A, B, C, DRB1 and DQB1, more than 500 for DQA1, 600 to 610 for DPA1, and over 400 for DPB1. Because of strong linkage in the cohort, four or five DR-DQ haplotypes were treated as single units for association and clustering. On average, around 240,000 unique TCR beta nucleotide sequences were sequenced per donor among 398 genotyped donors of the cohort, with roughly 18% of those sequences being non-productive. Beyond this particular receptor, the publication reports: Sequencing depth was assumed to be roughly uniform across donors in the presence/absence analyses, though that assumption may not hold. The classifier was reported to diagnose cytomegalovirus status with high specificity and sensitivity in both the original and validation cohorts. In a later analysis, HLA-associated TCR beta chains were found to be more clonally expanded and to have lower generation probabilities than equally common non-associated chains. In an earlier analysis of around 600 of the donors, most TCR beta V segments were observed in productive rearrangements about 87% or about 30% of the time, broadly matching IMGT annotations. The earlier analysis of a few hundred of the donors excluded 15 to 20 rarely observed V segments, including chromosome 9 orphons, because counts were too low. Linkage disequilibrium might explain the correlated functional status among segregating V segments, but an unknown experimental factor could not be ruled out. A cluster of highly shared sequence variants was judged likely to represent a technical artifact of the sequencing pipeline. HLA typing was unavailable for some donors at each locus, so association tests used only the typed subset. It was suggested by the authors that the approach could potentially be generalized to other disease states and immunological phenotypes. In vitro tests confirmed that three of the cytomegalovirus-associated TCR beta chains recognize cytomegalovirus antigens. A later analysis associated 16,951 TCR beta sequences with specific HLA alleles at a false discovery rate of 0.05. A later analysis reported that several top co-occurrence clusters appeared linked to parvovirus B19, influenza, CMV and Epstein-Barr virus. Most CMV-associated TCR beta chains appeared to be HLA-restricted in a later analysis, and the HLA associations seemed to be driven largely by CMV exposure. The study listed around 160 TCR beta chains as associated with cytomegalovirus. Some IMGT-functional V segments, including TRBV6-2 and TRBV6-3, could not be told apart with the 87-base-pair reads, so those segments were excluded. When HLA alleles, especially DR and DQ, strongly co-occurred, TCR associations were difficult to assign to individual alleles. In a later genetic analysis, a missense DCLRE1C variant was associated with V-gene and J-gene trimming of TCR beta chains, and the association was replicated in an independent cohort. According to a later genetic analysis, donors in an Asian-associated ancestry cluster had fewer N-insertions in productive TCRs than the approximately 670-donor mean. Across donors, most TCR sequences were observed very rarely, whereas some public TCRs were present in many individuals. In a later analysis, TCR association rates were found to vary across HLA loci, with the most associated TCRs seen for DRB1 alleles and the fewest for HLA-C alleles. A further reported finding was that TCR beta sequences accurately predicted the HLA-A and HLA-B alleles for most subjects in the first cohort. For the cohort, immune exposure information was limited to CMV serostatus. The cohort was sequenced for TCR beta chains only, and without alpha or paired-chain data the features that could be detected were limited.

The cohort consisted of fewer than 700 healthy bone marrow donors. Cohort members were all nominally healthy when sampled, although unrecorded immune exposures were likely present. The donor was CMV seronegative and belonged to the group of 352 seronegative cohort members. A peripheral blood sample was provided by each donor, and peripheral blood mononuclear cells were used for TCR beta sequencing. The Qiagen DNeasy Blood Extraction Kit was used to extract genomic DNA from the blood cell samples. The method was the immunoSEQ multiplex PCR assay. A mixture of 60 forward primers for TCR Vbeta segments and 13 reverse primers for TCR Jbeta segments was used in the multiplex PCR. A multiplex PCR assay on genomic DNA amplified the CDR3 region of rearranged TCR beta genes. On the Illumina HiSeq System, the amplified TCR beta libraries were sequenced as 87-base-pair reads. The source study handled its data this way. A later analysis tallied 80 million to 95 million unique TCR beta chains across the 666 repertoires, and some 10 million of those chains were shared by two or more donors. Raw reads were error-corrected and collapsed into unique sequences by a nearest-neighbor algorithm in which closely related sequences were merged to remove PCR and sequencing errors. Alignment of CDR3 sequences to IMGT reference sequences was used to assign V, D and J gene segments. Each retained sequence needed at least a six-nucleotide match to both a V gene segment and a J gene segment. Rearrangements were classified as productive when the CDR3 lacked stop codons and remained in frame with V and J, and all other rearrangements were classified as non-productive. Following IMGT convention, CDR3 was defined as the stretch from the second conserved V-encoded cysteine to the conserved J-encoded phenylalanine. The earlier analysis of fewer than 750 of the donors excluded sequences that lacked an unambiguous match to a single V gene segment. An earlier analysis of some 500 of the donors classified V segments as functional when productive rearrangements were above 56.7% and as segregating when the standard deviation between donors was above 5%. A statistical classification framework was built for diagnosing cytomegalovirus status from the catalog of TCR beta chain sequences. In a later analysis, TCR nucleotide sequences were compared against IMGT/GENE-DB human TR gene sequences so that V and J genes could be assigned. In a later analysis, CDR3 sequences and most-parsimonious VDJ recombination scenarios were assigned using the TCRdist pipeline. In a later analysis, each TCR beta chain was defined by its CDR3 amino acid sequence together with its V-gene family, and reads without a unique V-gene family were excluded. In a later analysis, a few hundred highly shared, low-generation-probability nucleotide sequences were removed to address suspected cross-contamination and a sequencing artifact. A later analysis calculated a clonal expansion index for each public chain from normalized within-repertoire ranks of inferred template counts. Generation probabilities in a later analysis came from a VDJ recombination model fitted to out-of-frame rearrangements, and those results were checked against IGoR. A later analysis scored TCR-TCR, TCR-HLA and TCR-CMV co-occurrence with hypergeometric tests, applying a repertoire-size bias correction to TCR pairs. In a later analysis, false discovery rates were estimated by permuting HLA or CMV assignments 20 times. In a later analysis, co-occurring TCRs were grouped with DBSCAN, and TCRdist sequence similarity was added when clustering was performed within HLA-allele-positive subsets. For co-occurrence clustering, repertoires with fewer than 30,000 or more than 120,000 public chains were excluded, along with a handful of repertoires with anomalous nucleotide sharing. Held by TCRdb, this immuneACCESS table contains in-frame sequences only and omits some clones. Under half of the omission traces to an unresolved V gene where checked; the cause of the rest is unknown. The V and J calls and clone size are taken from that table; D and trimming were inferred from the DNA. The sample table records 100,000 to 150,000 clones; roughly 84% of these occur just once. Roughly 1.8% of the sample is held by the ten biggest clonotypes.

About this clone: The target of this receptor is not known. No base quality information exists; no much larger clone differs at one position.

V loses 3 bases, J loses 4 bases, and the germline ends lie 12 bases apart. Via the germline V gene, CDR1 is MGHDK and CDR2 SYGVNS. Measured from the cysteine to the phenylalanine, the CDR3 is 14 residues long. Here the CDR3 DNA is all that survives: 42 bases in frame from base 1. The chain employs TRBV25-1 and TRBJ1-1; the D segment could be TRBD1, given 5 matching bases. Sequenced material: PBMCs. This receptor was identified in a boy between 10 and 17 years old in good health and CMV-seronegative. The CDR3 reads CASSEAQGSTEAFF. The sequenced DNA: TGTGCCAGCAGTGAGGCCCAGGGATCCACTGAAGCTTTCTTT.